This T cell receptor (beta chain) was recovered during a study of chemoradiotherapy in HPV16-positive cancers. Measured with immunoSEQ multiplex PCR; TCRdb has only the in-frame clones, and not every one. The sample records about 1,300 clones, around four fifths being singletons. Overall study findings and caveats: In HPV16-positive patients, HPV-responsive T-cell expansion tracked better recurrence-free survival. HPV-specific T cells were functionally defined from only a couple of HPV16-positive patients. Candidate HPV-specific clones and E7-related TCR motifs grew in tumor during treatment.

Trimming took off 10 bases at V and 6 bases at J, with 22 bases between the two ends. This CDR3 comprises 15 residues. Germline values: CDR1 SGHTA, CDR2 FQGNSA. Regarding this clone: What it binds is unknown.

The chain carries TRBV7-2 and TRBJ2-1; D remains unclear. The specimen comprised tumor tissue, sampled from a patient who underwent chemoradiotherapy. This sequence originates from a human donor with HPV-associated anogenital cancer. The CDR3 DNA reads TGTGCCACCCGGGCTATCGGGTCCTGGGGCAATGAGCAGTTCTTC. Translated: CATRAIGSWGNEQFF.